This entry lists 9 T cell receptor beta chains sequenced from one sample in a study of vaccination and CD4 T cells after COVID-19. The study sequenced cultured CD4+ T cell DNA using the Oncomine TCR Beta short-read assay. Using its own MiXCR run on the PCR reads, TCRdb lists one record per CDR3 protein. The sample has around 12,000 distinct CDR3 sequences; 50% to 60% are singletons. Their specific antigens are unknown. Sample treatment: approximately 9-day PBMC culture with coronavirus spike peptide pools or control peptides (ViraFEST assay). The sequences come from cultured CD4+ T cells from blood, collected after SARS-CoV-2 vaccination. Receptor source: a human donor with COVID-19.

There are a few counts of this clonotype. This sequence joins TRBV6-1 and TRBJ1-2, with a tentative D call TRBD1 (6 bases). The CDR3 contains 13 residues. Germline assignment: CDR1 MNHNS and CDR2 SASEGT. Deletions cut 6 bases from V and 1 base from J, with 9 bases between. Here the CDR3 reads CASSDRINYGYTF. CDR3 DNA: TGTGCCAGCAGCGACAGGATTAACTATGGCTACACCTTC.

This clonotype appeared a single time. This rearrangement joins TRBV7-6 to TRBJ2-1; a weak D match, TRBD1 (6 bases). The CDR3 covers 19 residues. Trimming pared 1 base from V and 8 bases from J, leaving 27 bases between. Germline CDR1 is SGHVS and CDR2 is FNYEAQ. The DNA for the CDR3 is TGTGCCAGCAGCTTAGTAGCCGGGGCCAATACAGGGTTCGGCTATGAGCAGTTCTTC. Protein product: CASSLVAGANTGFGYEQFF.

V and J are TRBV10-3 and TRBJ2-5; D is undetermined. V was shortened by 4 bases and J by 5 bases, with 20 bases between the two germline ends. The CDR3 extends over 16 amino acids. CDR1 is ENHRY, CDR2 SYGVKD, per germline. The CDR3 coding sequence is TGTGCCATCAGTGCGATCCGGGCGGAAAGCCAGGAGACCCAGTACTTC. It translates to CAISAIRAESQETQYF.

The V call is TRBV19, the J call TRBJ2-5; possibly TRBD2 for D (6 bases). CDR3 length: 13 amino acids. V lost 5 bases to trimming and J lost 9 bases, with 16 bases between them. Germline loops: CDR1 LNHDA, CDR2 SQIVND (reference sequence). The CDR3 nucleotides read TGTGCCAGTAGTGTCACCGGTGGGGGGTCCCAGTACTTC. Translating it yields CASSVTGGGSQYF.

By proportion, this clonotype is large. The chain combines TRBV20-1 with TRBJ2-5; TRBD1 or TRBD2 may be the D gene (6 bases each). The CDR3 has 16 amino acids. Trimming removed 6 bases at V and 4 bases at J, with 24 bases between. Looked up from germline, CDR1 is DFQATT and CDR2 is SNEGSKA (reference sequence). In nucleotides, the CDR3 is TGCAGTGCCAGTCGTGTCGGGGGCTTTTCGGGAGAGACCCAGTACTTC. It is translated as CSASRVGGFSGETQYF.

In this sample, this clonotype turned up a few times. The chain uses TRBV5-8 and TRBJ2-3, with D hard to call. CDR1 is SGHTS and CDR2 is YDEGEE in the germline V gene. The V end was cut by 5 bases, the J end by 0 bases, with 10 bases between. The CDR3 runs 14 residues. CDR3 in amino acids: CASRMLTSTDTQYF. DNA for the CDR3: TGTGCCAGCAGGATGCTCACTAGCACAGATACGCAGTATTTT. Looking up the rest from reference TRBV5-8 and TRBJ2-3 gives the full variable domain: EAGVTQSPTHLIKTRGQQATLRCSPISGHTSVYWYQQALGLGLQFLLWYDEGEERNRGNFPPRFSGRQFPNYSSELNVNALELEDSALYLCASRMLTSTDTQYFGPGTRLTVL.

J is TRBJ2-3 and V is TRBV2, with 8 bases identical to TRBD1. The CDR3 has 14 amino acids. Germline V lookup: CDR1 SNHLY, CDR2 FYNNEI. The V segment lost 6 bases and the J segment 2 bases; nucleotides outside the gene matches: 4. CDR3 region: CASRDRDLTDTQYF. Here the CDR3 DNA reads TGTGCCAGCAGGGACAGGGATCTCACAGATACGCAGTATTTT. Looking up the rest from reference TRBV2 and TRBJ2-3 gives the full variable domain: EPEVTQTPSHQVTQMGQEVILRCVPISNHLYFYWYRQILGQKVEFLVSFYNNEISEKSEIFDDQFSVERPDGSNFTLKIRSTKLEDSAMYFCASRDRDLTDTQYFGPGTRLTVL.

There are a few counts of this clonotype. The chain carries TRBV20-1 and TRBJ1-5; no firm D call. Germline CDR1 DFQATT, CDR2 SNEGSKA (reference sequence). The germline V and J ends were trimmed by 4 bases and 0 bases, with 10 bases remaining between them. The CDR3 is 14 amino acids. CDR3 protein: CSATQLDSNQPQHF. The CDR3 coding sequence is TGCAGTGCTACTCAACTGGATAGCAATCAGCCCCAGCATTTT.

This clonotype was seen only a few times. The gene calls are TRBV20-1 and TRBJ1-5; D ambiguous. The CDR3 totals 9 residues. In germline, CDR1 is DFQATT, CDR2 SNEGSKA (reference sequence). V was shortened by 5 bases and J by 9 bases, with 5 bases between the two germline ends. The CDR3 reads CSAGWPQHF. CDR3 sequence (DNA): TGCAGTGCTGGGTGGCCCCAGCATTTT.